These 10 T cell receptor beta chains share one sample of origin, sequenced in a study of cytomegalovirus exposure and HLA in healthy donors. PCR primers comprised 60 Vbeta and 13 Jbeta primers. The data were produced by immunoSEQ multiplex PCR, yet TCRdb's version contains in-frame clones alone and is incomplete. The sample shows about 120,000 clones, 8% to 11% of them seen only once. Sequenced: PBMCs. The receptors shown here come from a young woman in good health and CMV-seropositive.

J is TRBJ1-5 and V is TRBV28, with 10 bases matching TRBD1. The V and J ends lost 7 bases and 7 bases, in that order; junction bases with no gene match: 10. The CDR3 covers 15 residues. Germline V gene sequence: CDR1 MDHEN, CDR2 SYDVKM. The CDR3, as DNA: TGTGCCAGCACCACCGGGGACAGGGGTGGGCAGCCCCAGCATTTT. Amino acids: CASTTGDRGGQPQHF.

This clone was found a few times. CDR3 residues: CACPGLAGNNEQFF. The CDR3 DNA follows: TGTGCCTGTCCCGGACTAGCGGGTAACAATGAGCAGTTCTTC. The chain employs TRBV30 and TRBJ2-1; TRBD2 matches at 11 bases. CDR3 length: 14 residues. CDR1 GTSNPN and CDR2 SVGIG come from the germline V gene (reference sequence). The ends lost 6 bases at V and 5 bases at J; junction bases unmatched: 6.

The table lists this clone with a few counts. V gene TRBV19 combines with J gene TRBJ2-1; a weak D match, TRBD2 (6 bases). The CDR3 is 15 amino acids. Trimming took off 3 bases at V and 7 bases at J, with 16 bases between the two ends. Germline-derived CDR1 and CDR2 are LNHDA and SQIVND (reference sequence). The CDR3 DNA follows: TGTGCCAGTAGTATTTCGCGGGATAAAAGGAATGAGCAGTTCTTC. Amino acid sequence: CASSISRDKRNEQFF.

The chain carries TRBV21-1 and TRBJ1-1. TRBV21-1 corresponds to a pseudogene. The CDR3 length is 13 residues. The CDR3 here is CASSKTGEAEAFF. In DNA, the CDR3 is TGTGCCAGCAGCAAGACGGGGGAAGCTGAAGCTTTCTTT.

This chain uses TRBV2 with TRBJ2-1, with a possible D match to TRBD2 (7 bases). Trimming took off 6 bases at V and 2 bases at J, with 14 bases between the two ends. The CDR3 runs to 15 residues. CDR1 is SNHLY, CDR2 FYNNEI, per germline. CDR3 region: CASRKAGQPYNEQFF. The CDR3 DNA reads TGTGCCAGCAGGAAAGCGGGACAACCCTACAATGAGCAGTTCTTC.

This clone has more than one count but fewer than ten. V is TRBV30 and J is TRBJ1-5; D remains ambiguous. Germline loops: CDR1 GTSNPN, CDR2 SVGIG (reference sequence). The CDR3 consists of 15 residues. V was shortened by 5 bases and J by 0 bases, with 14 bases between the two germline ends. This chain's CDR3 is CAWSRGQHSNQPQHF. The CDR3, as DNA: TGTGCCTGGTCCCGCGGGCAGCATAGCAATCAGCCCCAGCATTTT.

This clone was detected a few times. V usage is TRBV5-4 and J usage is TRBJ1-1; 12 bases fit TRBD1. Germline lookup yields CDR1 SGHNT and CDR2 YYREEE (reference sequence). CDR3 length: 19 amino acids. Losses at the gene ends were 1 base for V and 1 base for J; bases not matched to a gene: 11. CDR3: CASSLFRDRGQVKNTEAFF. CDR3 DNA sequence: TGTGCCAGCAGCTTGTTTCGGGACAGGGGGCAGGTTAAGAACACTGAAGCTTTCTTT.

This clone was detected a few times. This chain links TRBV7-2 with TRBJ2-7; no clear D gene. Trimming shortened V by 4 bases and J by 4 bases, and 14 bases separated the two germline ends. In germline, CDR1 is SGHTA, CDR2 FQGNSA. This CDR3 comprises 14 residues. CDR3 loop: CASSSLRSSYEQYF. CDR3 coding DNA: TGTGCCAGCAGCTCTCTCCGTTCTTCTTACGAGCAGTACTTC.

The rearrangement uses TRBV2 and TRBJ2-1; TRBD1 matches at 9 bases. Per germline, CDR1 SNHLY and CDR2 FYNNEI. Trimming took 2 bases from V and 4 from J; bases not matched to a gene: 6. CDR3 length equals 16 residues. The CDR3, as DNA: TGTGCCAGCAGTGAATGGGTCGGGACAGGGTACAATGAGCAGTTCTTC. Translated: CASSEWVGTGYNEQFF.

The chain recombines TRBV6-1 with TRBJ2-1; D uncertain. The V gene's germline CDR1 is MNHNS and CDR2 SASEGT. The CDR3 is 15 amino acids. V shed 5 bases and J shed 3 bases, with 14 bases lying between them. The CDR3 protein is CASSQTEAFYNEQFF. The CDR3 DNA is TGTGCCAGCAGTCAGACCGAAGCGTTCTACAATGAGCAGTTCTTC.